This TCR beta chain emerged from a study of spatial heterogeneity in lung cancer. Study-wide results and limits: Ubiquitous expanded tumor TCRs showed up in blood more at resection than follow-up.

CDR1 is MGHRA, CDR2 YSYEKL, per germline. This CDR3 is built from 15 residues. The sample's time point: sample taken at primary tumor resection. Tumor, nontumor lung or frozen PBMC supplied whole RNA that was sequenced unsorted. There are many counts of this clonotype. The antigen is undetermined. The junction differs from germline at one of its ends, possibly a read error. TCRdb redid the calling of the 5' RACE reads with MiXCR, one entry per CDR3 protein. This table has fewer than 40,000 distinct CDR3 sequences, 7.5% appearing once. The clonotype was recovered from a male donor with early-stage non-small cell lung cancer. This chain joins TRBV4-1 and TRBJ1-1; D ambiguous. Sequenced material: PBMCs, taken at surgery. CDR3 sequence: CASSPEKEMNSEAFF. As DNA, the CDR3 is TGCGCCAGCAGCCCGGAGAAAGAGATGAACTCTGAAGCTTTCTTT.